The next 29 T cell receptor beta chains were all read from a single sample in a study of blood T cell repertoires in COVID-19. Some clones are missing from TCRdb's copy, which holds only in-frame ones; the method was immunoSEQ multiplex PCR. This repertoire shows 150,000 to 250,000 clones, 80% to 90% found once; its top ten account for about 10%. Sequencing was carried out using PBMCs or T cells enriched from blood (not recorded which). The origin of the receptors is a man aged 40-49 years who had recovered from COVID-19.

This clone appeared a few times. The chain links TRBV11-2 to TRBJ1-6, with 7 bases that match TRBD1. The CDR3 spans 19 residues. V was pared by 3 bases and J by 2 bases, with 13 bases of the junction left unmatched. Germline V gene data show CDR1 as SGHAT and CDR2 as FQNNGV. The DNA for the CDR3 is TGTGCCAGCAGCTTCTCGCGACAGGGAATGGAGACCTATAATTCACCCCTCCACTTT. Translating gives CASSFSRQGMETYNSPLHF.

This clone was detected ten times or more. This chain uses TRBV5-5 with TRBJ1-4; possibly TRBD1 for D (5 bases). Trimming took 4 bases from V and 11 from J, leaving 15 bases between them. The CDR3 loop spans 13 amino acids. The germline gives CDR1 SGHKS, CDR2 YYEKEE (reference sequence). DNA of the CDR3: TGTGCCAGCAGCCTGACGGGGGAAGGGAAACTGTTTTTT. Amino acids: CASSLTGEGKLFF.

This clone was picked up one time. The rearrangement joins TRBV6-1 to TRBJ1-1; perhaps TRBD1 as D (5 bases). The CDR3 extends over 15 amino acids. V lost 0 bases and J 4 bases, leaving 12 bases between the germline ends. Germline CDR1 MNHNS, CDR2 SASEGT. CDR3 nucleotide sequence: TGTGCCAGCAGTGAAGCAGGAGGGGTGGGCACTGAAGCTTTCTTT. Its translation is CASSEAGGVGTEAFF.

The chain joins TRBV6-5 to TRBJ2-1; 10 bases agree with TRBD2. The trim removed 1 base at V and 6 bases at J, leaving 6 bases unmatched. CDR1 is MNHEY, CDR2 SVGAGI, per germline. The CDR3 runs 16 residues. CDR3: CASSYFSGRKLNEQFF. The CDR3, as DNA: TGTGCCAGCAGTTACTTTAGCGGGAGGAAACTCAATGAGCAGTTCTTC.

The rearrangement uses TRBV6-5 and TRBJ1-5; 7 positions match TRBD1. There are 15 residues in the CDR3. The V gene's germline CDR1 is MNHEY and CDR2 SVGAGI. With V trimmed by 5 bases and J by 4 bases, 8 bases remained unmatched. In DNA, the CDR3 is TGTGCCAGCAGTAGACAGGGTCTTGGGAATCAGCCCCAGCATTTT. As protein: CASSRQGLGNQPQHF.

The CDR3 DNA is TGTGCCACCAGCACAGACGACTATGGCTACACCTTC. Amino acid sequence: CATSTDDYGYTF. V is TRBV15 and J is TRBJ1-2; D unclear. Germline CDR1 and CDR2: LNHNV and YYDKDF (reference sequence). CDR3 length: 12 amino acids. V gave up 4 bases and J gave up 3 bases, with 6 bases separating them.

In DNA, the CDR3 is TGCGCCAGCAGCTCTCTACTAGCGGGAGGGAATGAGCAGTTCTTC. Translation: CASSSLLAGGNEQFF. The chain links TRBV5-1 to TRBJ2-1; 13 bases align to TRBD2. V lost 3 bases, J lost 7 bases, and 4 bases stayed unmatched. The CDR3 runs 15 residues. CDR1 and CDR2 from the germline V gene are SGHRS and YFSETQ.

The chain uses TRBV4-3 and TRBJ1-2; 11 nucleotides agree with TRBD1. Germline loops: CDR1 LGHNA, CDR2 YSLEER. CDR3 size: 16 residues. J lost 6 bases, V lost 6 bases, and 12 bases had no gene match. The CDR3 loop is CASSFTPGQGGDGYTF. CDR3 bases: TGCGCCAGCAGTTTCACGCCGGGACAGGGGGGGGATGGCTACACCTTC.

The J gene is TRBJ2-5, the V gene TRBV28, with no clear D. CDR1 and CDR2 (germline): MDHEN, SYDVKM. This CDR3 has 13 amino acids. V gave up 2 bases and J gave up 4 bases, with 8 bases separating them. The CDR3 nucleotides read TGTGCCAGCAGTTTAGATCGGTCAGAGACCCAGTACTTC. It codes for CASSLDRSETQYF.

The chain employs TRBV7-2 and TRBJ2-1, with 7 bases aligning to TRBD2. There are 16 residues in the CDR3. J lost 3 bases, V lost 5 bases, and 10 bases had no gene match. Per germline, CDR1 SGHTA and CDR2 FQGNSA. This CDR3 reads CASSLVGVAGYNEQFF. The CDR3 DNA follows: TGTGCCAGCAGCCTGGTCGGAGTAGCGGGCTACAATGAGCAGTTCTTC.

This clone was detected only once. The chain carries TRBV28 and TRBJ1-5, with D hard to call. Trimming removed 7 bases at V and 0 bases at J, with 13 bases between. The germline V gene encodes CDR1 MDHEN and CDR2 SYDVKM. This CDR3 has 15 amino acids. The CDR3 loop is CASTPNAYSNQPQHF. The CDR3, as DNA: TGTGCCAGCACCCCTAACGCTTATAGCAATCAGCCCCAGCATTTT.

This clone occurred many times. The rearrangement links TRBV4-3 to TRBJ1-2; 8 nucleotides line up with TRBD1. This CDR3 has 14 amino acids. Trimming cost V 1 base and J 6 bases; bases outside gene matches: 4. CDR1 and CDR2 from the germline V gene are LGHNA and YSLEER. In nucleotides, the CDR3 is TGCGCCAGCAGCCAAGTTTCGACAGGGGATGGCTACACCTTC. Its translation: CASSQVSTGDGYTF.

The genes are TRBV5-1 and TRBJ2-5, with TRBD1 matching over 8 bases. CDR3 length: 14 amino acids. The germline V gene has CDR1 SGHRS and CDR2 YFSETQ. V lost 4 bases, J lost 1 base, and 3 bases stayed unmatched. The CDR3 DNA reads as TGCGCCAGCAGCCCCACAGGGGGCCAAGAGACCCAGTACTTC. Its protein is CASSPTGGQETQYF.

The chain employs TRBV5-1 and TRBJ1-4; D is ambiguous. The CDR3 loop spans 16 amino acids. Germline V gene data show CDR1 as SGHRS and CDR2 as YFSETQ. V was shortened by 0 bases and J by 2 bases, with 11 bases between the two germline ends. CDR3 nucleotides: TGCGCCAGCAGCTTGGTGGGTGGGCCTACTAATGAAAAACTGTTTTTT. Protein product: CASSLVGGPTNEKLFF. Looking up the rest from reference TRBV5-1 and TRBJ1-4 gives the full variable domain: KAGVTQTPRYLIKTRGQQVTLSCSPISGHRSVSWYQQTPGQGLQFLFEYFSETQRNKGNFPGRFSGRQFSNSRSEMNVSTLELGDSALYLCASSLVGGPTNEKLFFGSGTQLSVL.

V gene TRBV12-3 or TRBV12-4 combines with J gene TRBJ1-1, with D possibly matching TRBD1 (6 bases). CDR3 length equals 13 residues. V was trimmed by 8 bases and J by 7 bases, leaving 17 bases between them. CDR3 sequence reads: CASGMGAELEAFF. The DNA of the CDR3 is TGTGCCAGCGGCATGGGGGCTGAACTTGAAGCTTTCTTT.

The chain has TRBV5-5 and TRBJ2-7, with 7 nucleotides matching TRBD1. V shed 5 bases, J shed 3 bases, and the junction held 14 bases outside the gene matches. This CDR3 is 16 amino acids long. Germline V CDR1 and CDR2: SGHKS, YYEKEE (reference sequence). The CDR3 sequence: CASSSDLRTGVYEQYV. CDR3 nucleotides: TGTGCCAGCAGTTCCGATCTGAGGACAGGAGTCTACGAGCAGTACGTC.

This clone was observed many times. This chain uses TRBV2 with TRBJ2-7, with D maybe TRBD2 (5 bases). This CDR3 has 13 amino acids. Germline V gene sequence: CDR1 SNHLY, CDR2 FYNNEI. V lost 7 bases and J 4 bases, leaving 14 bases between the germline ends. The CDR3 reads CASNPTGEYEQYF. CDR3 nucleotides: TGTGCCAGCAACCCGACTGGGGAGTACGAGCAGTACTTC.

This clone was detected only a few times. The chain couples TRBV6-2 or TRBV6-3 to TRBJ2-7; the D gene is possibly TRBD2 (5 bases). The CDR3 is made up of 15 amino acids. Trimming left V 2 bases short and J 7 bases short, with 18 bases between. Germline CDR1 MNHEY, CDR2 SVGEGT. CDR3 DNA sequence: TGTGCCAGCAGTTACGGGATAGCGCAGTCGAAAGAGCAGTACGTC. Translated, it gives CASSYGIAQSKEQYV.

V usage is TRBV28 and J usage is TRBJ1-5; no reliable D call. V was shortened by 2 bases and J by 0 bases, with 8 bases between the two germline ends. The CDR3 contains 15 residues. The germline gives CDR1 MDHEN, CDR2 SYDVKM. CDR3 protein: CASSLKPRSNQPQHF. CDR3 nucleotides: TGTGCCAGCAGTTTAAAGCCCCGTAGCAATCAGCCCCAGCATTTT.

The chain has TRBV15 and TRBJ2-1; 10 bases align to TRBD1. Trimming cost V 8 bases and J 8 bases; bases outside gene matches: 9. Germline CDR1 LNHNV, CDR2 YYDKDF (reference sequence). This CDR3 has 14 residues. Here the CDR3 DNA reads TGTGCCACCTCTGACAGGGGGCCGGTGTATGAGCAGTTCTTC. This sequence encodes CATSDRGPVYEQFF. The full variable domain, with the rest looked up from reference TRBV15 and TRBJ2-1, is DAMVIQNPRYQVTQFGKPVTLSCSQTLNHNVMYWYQQKSSQAPKLLFHYYDKDFNNEADTPDNFQSRRPNTSFCFLDIRSPGLGDTAMYLCATSDRGPVYEQFFGPGTRLTVL.

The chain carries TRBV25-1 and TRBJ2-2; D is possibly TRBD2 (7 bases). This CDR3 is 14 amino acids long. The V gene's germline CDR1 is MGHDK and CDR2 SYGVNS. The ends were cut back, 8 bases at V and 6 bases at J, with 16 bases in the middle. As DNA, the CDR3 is TGTGCCAGCTCGGGGGGCGCTAAGGCCGGGGAGCTGTTTTTT. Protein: CASSGGAKAGELFF.

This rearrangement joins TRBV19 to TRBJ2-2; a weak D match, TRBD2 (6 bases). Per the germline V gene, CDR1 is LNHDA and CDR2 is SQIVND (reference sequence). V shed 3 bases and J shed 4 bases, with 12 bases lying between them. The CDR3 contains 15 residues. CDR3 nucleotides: TGTGCCAGTAGTATCCAGGCGGGAACCACCGGGGAGCTGTTTTTT. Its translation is CASSIQAGTTGELFF.

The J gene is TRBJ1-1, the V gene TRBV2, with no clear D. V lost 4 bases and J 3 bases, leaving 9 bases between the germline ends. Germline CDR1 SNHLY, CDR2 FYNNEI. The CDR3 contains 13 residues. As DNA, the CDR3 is TGTGCCAGCAGTGTAAACGGGGACACTGAAGCTTTCTTT. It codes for CASSVNGDTEAFF.

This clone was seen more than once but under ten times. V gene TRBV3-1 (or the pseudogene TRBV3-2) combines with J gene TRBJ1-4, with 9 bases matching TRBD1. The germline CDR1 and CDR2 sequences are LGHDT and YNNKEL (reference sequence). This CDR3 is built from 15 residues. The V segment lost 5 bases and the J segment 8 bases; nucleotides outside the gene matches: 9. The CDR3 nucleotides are TGTGCCAGCAGCAGCCGGGACAGGGTCCACGAAAAACTGTTTTTT. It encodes CASSSRDRVHEKLFF.

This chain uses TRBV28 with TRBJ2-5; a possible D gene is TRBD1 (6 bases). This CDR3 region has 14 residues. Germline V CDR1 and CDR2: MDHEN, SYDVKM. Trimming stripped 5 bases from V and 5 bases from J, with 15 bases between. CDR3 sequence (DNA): TGTGCCAGCAGTGACACAGGGTTAAGGGAGACCCAGTACTTC. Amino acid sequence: CASSDTGLRETQYF.

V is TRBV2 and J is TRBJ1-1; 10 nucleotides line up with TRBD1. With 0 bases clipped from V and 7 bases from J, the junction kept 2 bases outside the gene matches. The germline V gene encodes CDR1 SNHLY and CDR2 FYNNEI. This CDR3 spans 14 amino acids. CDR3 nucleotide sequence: TGTGCCAGCAGTGAAGCGGGACAGGGGCTTGAAGCTTTCTTT. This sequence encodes CASSEAGQGLEAFF.

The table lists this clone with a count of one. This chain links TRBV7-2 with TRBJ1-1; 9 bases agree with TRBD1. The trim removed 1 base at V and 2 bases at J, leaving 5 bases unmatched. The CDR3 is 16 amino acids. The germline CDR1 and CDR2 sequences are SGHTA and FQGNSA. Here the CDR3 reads CASSLDGTGTNTEAFF. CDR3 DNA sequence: TGTGCCAGCAGCTTAGACGGGACAGGGACCAACACTGAAGCTTTCTTT.

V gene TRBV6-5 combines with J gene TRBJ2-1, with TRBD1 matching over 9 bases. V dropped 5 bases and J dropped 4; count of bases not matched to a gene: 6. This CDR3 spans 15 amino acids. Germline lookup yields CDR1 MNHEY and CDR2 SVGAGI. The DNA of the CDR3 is TGTGCCAGCAGTCCTAGGGACAGGGCTTACAATGAGCAGTTCTTC. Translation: CASSPRDRAYNEQFF.

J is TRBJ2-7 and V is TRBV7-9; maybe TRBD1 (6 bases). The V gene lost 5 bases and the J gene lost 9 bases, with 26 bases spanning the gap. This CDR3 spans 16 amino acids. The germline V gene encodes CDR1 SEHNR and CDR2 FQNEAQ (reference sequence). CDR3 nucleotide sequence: TGTGCCAGCAGCCCGATTTTCAGGGGAACGGTTCACGGGCAGTACTTC. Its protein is CASSPIFRGTVHGQYF.